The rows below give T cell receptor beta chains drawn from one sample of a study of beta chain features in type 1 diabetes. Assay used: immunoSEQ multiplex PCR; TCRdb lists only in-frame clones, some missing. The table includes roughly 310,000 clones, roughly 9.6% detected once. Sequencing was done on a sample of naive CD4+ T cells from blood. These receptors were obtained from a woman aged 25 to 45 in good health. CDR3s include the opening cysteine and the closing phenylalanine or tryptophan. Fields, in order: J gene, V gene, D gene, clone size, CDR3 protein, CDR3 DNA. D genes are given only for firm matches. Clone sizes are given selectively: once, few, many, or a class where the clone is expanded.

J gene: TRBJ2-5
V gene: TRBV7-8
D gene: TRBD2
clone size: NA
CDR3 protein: CASSSWTSGEGETQYF
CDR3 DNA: TGTGCCAGCAGCTCTTGGACTAGCGGAGAAGGAGAGACCCAGTACTTC

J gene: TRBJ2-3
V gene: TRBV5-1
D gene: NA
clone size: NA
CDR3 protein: CASSGGDWWASTDTQYF
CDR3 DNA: TGCGCCAGCTCTGGGGGCGACTGGTGGGCTAGCACAGATACGCAGTATTTT

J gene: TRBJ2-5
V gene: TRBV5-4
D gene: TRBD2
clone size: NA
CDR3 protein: CASSLQLLAGEETQYF
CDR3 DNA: TGTGCCAGCAGCTTACAGTTACTAGCGGGGGAAGAGACCCAGTACTTC

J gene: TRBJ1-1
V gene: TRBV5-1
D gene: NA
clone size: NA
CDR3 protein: CASSFGEPGTEAFF
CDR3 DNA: TGCGCCAGCAGCTTTGGGGAGCCGGGCACTGAAGCTTTCTTT

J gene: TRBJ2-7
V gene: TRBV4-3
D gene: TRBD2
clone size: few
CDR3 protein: CASSQGLAGGSGSYEQYF
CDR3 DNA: TGCGCCAGCAGCCAAGGACTAGCGGGAGGGTCAGGATCCTACGAGCAGTACTTC

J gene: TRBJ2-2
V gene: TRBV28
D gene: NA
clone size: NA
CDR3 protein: CASSLYGIGGTGELFF
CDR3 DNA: TGTGCCAGCAGTTTATATGGGATCGGGGGAACCGGGGAGCTGTTTTTT

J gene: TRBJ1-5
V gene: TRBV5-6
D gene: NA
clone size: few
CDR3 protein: CASSLGQYNQPQHF
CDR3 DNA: TGTGCCAGCAGCTTGGGGCAGTACAATCAGCCCCAGCATTTT

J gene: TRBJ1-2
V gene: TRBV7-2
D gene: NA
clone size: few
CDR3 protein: CASSPGQGGNYGYTF
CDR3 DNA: TGTGCCAGCAGCCCCGGGCAGGGCGGAAACTATGGCTACACCTTC

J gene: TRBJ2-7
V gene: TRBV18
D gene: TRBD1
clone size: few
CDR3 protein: CASSPLGTGVDEQYF
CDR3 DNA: TGTGCCAGCTCACCACTCGGGACAGGGGTAGACGAGCAGTACTTC

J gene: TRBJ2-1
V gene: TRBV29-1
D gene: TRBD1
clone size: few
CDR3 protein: CSFEDHRGSEQFF
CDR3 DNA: TGCAGCTTTGAAGATCACAGGGGGAGTGAGCAGTTCTTC

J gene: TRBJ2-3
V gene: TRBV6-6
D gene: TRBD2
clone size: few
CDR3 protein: CASRIAGAGDTQYF
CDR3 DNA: TGTGCCAGCAGGATAGCGGGAGCAGGGGATACGCAGTATTTT

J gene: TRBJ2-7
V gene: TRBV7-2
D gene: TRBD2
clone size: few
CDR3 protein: CASSSARTSGSYEQYF
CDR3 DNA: TGTGCCAGCAGCTCCGCTAGGACTAGCGGGAGCTACGAGCAGTACTTC

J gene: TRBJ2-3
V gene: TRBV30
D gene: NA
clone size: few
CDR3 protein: CAWRFAGPDTQYF
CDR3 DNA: TGTGCCTGGAGGTTCGCAGGTCCAGATACGCAGTATTTT

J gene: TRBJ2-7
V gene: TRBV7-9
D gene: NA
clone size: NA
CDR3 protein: CASSLAWDTGSYEQYF
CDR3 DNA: TGTGCCAGCAGCTTAGCGTGGGACACTGGCAGCTACGAGCAGTACTTC

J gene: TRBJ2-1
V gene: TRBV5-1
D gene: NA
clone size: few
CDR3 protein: CASSPTSYEQFF
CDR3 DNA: TGCGCCAGCAGTCCCACTAGCTATGAGCAGTTCTTC

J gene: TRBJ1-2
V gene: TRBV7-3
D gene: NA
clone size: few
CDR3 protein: CASSLTLSGEGYTF
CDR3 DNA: TGTGCCAGCAGCTTAACGTTATCAGGGGAGGGCTACACCTTC

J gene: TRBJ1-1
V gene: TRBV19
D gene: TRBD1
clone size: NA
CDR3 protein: CASSIRTGLLNTEAFF
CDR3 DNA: TGTGCCAGTAGTATCAGGACAGGGTTGCTGAACACTGAAGCTTTCTTT

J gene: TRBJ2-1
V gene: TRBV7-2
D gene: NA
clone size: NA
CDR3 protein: CASSLVGTHYNEQFF
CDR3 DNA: TGTGCCAGCAGCTTAGTTGGGACTCACTACAATGAGCAGTTCTTC

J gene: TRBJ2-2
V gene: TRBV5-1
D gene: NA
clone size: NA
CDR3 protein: CASSLVKNAANTGELFF
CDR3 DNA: TGCGCCAGCAGCTTGGTTAAGAACGCGGCGAACACCGGGGAGCTGTTTTTT

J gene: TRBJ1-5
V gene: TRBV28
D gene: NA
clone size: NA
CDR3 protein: CASSFAGGSNQPQHF
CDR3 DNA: TGTGCCAGCAGTTTTGCGGGGGGTTCCAATCAGCCCCAGCATTTT

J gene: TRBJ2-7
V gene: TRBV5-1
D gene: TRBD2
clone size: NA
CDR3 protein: CASSLAGTSVNEQYF
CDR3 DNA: TGCGCCAGCAGCTTGGCCGGGACTAGCGTCAACGAGCAGTACTTC

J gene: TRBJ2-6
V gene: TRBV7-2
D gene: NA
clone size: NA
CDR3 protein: CAARGGGPSGANVLTF
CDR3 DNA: TGTGCAGCGCGGGGAGGGGGACCCTCTGGGGCCAACGTCCTGACTTTC

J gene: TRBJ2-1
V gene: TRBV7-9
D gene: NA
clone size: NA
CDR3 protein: CASSLGQGYNEQFF
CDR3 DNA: TGTGCCAGCAGCTTAGGGCAGGGCTACAATGAGCAGTTCTTC

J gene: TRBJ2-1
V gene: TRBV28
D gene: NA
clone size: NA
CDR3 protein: CASTAGLAVYNEQFF
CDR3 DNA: TGTGCCAGCACCGCCGGTTTAGCGGTGTACAATGAGCAGTTCTTC

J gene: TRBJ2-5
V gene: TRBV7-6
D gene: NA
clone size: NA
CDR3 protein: CASSSPSETQYF
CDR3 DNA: TGTGCCAGCAGTTCCCCCTCGGAGACCCAGTACTTC

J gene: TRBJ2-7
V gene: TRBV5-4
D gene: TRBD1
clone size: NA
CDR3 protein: CASSLVTGAPYEQYF
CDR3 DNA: TGTGCCAGCAGCTTGGTTACAGGGGCCCCATACGAGCAGTACTTC

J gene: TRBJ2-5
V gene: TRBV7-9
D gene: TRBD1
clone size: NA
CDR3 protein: CASSLAHQKGAGETQYF
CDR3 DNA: TGTGCCAGCAGCTTAGCCCACCAGAAGGGGGCCGGAGAGACCCAGTACTTC

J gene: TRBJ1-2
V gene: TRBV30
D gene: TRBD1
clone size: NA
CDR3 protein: CAWATGLHYGYTF
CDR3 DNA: TGTGCCTGGGCGACAGGGCTACACTATGGCTACACCTTC

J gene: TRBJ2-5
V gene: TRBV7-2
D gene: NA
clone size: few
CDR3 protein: CASSLVASLQETQYF
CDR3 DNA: TGTGCCAGCAGCTTAGTGGCAAGTCTCCAAGAGACCCAGTACTTC

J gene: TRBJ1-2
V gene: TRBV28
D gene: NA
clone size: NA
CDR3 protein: CASSLADTLGLYGYTF
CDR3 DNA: TGTGCCAGCAGTTTAGCTGACACCTTGGGACTCTATGGCTACACCTTC

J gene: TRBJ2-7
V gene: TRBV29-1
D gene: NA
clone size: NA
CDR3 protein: CSVAIPGTISYEQYF
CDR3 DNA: TGCAGCGTTGCGATCCCCGGGACAATAAGTTACGAGCAGTACTTC

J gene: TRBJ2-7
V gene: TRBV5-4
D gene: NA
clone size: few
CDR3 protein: CASSFQGSHEQYF
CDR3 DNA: TGTGCCAGCAGCTTCCAGGGCAGCCACGAGCAGTACTTC

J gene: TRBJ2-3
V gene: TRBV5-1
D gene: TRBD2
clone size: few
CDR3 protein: CASRPGTSGLSSTDTQYF
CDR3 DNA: TGCGCCAGCAGACCTGGGACTAGCGGCCTATCTAGCACAGATACGCAGTATTTT

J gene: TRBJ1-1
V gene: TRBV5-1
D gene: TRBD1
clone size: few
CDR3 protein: CASSGTVAKGEAFF
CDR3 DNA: TGCGCCAGCAGCGGGACAGTCGCGAAAGGGGAAGCTTTCTTT

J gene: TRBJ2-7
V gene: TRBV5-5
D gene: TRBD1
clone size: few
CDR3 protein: CASSSGTGHYEQYF
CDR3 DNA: TGTGCCAGCAGCTCCGGGACAGGACACTACGAGCAGTACTTC

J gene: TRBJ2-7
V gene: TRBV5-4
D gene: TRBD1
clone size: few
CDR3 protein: CASSLQGVYEQYF
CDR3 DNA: TGTGCCAGCAGCTTACAGGGGGTATACGAGCAGTACTTC

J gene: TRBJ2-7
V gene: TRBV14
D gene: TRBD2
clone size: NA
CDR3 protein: CASSQAPSGNKYF
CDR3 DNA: TGTGCCAGCAGCCAAGCGCCTAGCGGGAACAAGTACTTC